A single sample gave rise to the 19 T cell receptor beta chains below, sequenced in a study of cytomegalovirus exposure and HLA in healthy donors. 60 Vbeta and 13 Jbeta primers were used in PCR. Produced via immunoSEQ multiplex PCR; TCRdb's table is partial and in-frame only. Of fewer than 150,000 clones in the sample, roughly 72% were seen once. Material for sequencing was PBMCs. Source of these receptors: a woman between 50 and 59 years old in good health and CMV-seropositive.

V gene TRBV11-1 combines with J gene TRBJ1-2; no firm D call. The V gene lost 5 bases and the J gene lost 4 bases, with 11 bases spanning the gap. CDR3 length: 13 amino acids. Germline V CDR1 and CDR2: SGHAT, FQDESV (reference sequence). CDR3 coding DNA: TGTGCCAGCAGCCCTAGCGGGGTCTATGGCTACACCTTC. Its protein is CASSPSGVYGYTF.

This clone was detected only once. The chain links TRBV30 to TRBJ2-1; unclear D gene. The germline V gene has CDR1 GTSNPN and CDR2 SVGIG (reference sequence). This CDR3 spans 15 amino acids. Trimming stripped 3 bases from V and 0 bases from J, with 12 bases between. CDR3 in DNA: TGTGCCTGGAGAGAGGCCTTAAGCTCCTACAATGAGCAGTTCTTC. Translating it yields CAWREALSSYNEQFF.

The chain has TRBV5-1 and TRBJ2-3; TRBD2 is a possible D gene (5 bases). V was trimmed by 4 bases and J by 2 bases, leaving 14 bases between them. Germline V gene lookup returns CDR1 SGHRS and CDR2 YFSETQ. This CDR3 comprises 15 residues. CDR3 in amino acids: CASSPTTTDTDTQYF. CDR3 DNA sequence: TGCGCCAGCAGCCCAACGACTACAGACACAGATACGCAGTATTTT.

The chain carries TRBV9 and TRBJ2-1, with 11 positions matching TRBD2. Germline V lookup: CDR1 SGDLS, CDR2 YYNGEE. The CDR3 covers 15 residues. V lost 4 bases to trimming and J lost 4 bases; unmatched junction nucleotides: 4. This CDR3 reads CASSSGTSGYNEQFF. For the CDR3, the DNA is TGTGCCAGCAGCTCCGGGACTAGCGGTTACAATGAGCAGTTCTTC. The full variable domain, its missing parts supplied by reference TRBV9 and TRBJ2-1, is DSGVTQTPKHLITATGQRVTLRCSPRSGDLSVYWYQQSLDQGLQFLIQYYNGEERAKGNILERFSAQQFPDLHSELNLSSLELGDSALYFCASSSGTSGYNEQFFGPGTRLTVL.

The chain joins TRBV6-5 to TRBJ2-5; 9 bases map to TRBD1. J was trimmed by 3 bases and V by 5 bases; bases with no gene match: 4. Germline V gene data show CDR1 as MNHEY and CDR2 as SVGAGI. The CDR3 runs to 14 residues. The DNA for the CDR3 is TGTGCCAGCAGTCGGGACAGGGTGGAAGAGACCCAGTACTTC. Encoded protein: CASSRDRVEETQYF.

V usage is TRBV27 and J usage is TRBJ1-1; 7 nucleotides match TRBD1. The CDR3 is 13 amino acids. V was pared by 10 bases and J by 1 base, with 6 bases of the junction left unmatched. Germline V gene data show CDR1 as MNHEY and CDR2 as SMNVEV (reference sequence). The CDR3 coding sequence is TGTGCCACCTCGACAGGGTCGAACACTGAAGCTTTCTTT. Residues: CATSTGSNTEAFF.

The V and J genes are TRBV4-3 and TRBJ1-2; D unclear. The V end was cut by 0 bases, the J end by 10 bases, with 12 bases between. The CDR3 sequence is 13 residues long. Germline values: CDR1 LGHNA, CDR2 YSLEER. The CDR3 sequence is CASSQDSGLDYTF. CDR3 bases: TGCGCCAGCAGCCAAGATTCAGGTTTGGACTACACCTTC.

The genes are TRBV6-5 and TRBJ1-2, with D hard to call. The germline V gene has CDR1 MNHEY and CDR2 SVGAGI. The CDR3 spans 12 residues. Trimming took off 4 bases at V and 4 bases at J, with 7 bases between the two ends. The CDR3 is CASSSSSYGYTF. As DNA, the CDR3 is TGTGCCAGCAGTTCGTCCAGCTATGGCTACACCTTC.

This clone was observed a few times. The V and J genes are TRBV9 and TRBJ1-1; TRBD1 might be the D (6 bases). The CDR3 consists of 14 residues. Trimming removed 1 base at V and 5 bases at J, with 12 bases between. CDR1 is SGDLS and CDR2 is YYNGEE in the germline V gene. In DNA, the CDR3 is TGTGCCAGCAGCGTACTTTACCAGGGGACTGAAGCTTTCTTT. This gives the protein CASSVLYQGTEAFF.

The CDR3 is CASSLGLGTGGTDTQYF. In nucleotides, the CDR3 is TGTGCCAGCAGCTTAGGTCTTGGGACAGGGGGAACAGATACGCAGTATTTT. V is TRBV11-2 and J is TRBJ2-3, with 11 bases aligning to TRBD1. The ends lost 1 base at V and 3 bases at J; junction bases unmatched: 6. This CDR3 is built from 17 residues. CDR1 and CDR2 (germline): SGHAT, FQNNGV.

J is TRBJ1-2 and V is TRBV5-4, with 9 bases identical to TRBD1. Per germline, CDR1 SGHNT and CDR2 YYREEE (reference sequence). V dropped 2 bases and J dropped 8; count of bases not matched to a gene: 13. The CDR3 is 16 residues long. The CDR3 DNA reads TGTGCCAGCAGCTTAAGCCTGGACAGGGGCTTTGGAGGCTACACCTTC. Translated: CASSLSLDRGFGGYTF.

This clone turned up a few times. The V call is TRBV10-3, the J call TRBJ1-2; maybe TRBD1 (6 bases). This CDR3 spans 16 amino acids. The V gene lost 0 bases and the J gene lost 6 bases, with 17 bases spanning the gap. Per germline, CDR1 ENHRY and CDR2 SYGVKD. CDR3 sequence: CAISESERGSSDGYTF. The CDR3 region has the DNA TGTGCCATCAGTGAGTCCGAAAGGGGGTCCTCTGATGGCTACACCTTC.

This sequence joins TRBV19 and TRBJ1-1; 8 bases are shared with TRBD1. From germline, CDR1 is LNHDA and CDR2 SQIVND (reference sequence). The CDR3 runs to 14 residues. With V trimmed by 5 bases and J by 8 bases, 10 bases remained unmatched. CDR3 residues: CASSEDRDRPEAFF. The CDR3 region has the DNA TGTGCCAGTAGTGAGGACAGGGACAGGCCCGAAGCTTTCTTT.

This chain links TRBV5-6 with TRBJ2-5, with a tentative D call TRBD2 (7 bases). This CDR3 spans 14 amino acids. Trimming stripped 0 bases from V and 5 bases from J, with 11 bases between. Germline CDR1 is SGHDT and CDR2 is YYEEEE. This CDR3 reads CASSLAGGQETQYF. In DNA, the CDR3 is TGTGCCAGCAGCTTGGCCGGGGGGCAGGAGACCCAGTACTTC.

The V call is TRBV6-1, the J call TRBJ2-7; 7 positions match TRBD2. The CDR3 extends over 13 amino acids. Germline loops: CDR1 MNHNS, CDR2 SASEGT. The V gene end was trimmed by 6 bases and the J gene end by 1 base; junction bases not matched to a gene: 3. In DNA form, the CDR3 reads TGTGCCAGCAGCGGGACTACTTCCTACGAGCAGTACTTC. Translation gives CASSGTTSYEQYF.

J is TRBJ2-7 and V is TRBV6-6; 10 nucleotides line up with TRBD2. The CDR3 contains 14 residues. Per germline, CDR1 MNHNY and CDR2 SVGAGI (reference sequence). The V segment lost 5 bases and the J segment 2 bases; nucleotides outside the gene matches: 3. The CDR3 sequence is CASSLAGVTYEQYF. The DNA for the CDR3 is TGTGCCAGCAGTCTAGCGGGGGTGACCTACGAGCAGTACTTC.

The chain links TRBV7-2 to TRBJ2-7; D is perhaps TRBD1 (6 bases). Trimming cost V 1 base and J 2 bases, with 12 bases left between them. The CDR3 runs to 15 residues. In germline, CDR1 is SGHTA, CDR2 FQGNSA. CDR3 sequence: CASSLGGQGTYEQYF. CDR3 in DNA: TGTGCCAGCAGCTTAGGAGGTCAGGGGACCTACGAGCAGTACTTC.

V and J are TRBV19 and TRBJ2-5; TRBD1 might be the D (6 bases). The CDR3 consists of 15 residues. The V gene lost 4 bases and the J gene lost 1 base, with 13 bases spanning the gap. Germline CDR1 LNHDA, CDR2 SQIVND (reference sequence). The CDR3 sequence: CASSNTQGTQETQYF. The DNA for the CDR3 is TGTGCCAGTAGTAACACGCAGGGGACCCAAGAGACCCAGTACTTC.

V is TRBV5-4 and J is TRBJ1-2, with 7 bases matching TRBD1. The ends lost 5 bases at V and 3 bases at J; junction bases unmatched: 13. Germline lookup yields CDR1 SGHNT and CDR2 YYREEE (reference sequence). The CDR3 runs to 16 residues. The CDR3 loop is CASSSRKTGNDYGYTF. In nucleotides, the CDR3 is TGTGCCAGCAGTTCACGAAAGACAGGGAATGACTATGGCTACACCTTC. The complete variable domain, with remaining parts taken from reference TRBV5-4 and TRBJ1-2, reads ETGVTQSPTHLIKTRGQQVTLRCSSQSGHNTVSWYQQALGQGPQFIFQYYREEENGRGNFPPRFSGLQFPNYSSELNVNALELDDSALYLCASSSRKTGNDYGYTFGSGTRLTVV.